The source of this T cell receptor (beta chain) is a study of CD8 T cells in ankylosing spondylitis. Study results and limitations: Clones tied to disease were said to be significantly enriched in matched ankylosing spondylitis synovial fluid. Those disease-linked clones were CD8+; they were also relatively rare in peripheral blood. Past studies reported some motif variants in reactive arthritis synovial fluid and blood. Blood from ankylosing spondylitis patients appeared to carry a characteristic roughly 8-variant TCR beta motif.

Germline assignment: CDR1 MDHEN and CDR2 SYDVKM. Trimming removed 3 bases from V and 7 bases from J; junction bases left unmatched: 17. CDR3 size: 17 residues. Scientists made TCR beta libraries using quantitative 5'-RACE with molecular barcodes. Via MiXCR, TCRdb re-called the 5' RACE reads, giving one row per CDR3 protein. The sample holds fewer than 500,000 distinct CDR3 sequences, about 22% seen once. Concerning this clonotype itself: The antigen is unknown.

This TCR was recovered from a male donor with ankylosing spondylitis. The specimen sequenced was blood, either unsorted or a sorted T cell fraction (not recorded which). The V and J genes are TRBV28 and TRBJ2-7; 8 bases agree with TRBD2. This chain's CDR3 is CASSFTVQREPRGEQYF. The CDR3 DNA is TGTGCCAGCAGTTTTACAGTGCAGCGGGAGCCCCGCGGTGAGCAGTACTTC. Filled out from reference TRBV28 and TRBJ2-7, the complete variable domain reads DVKVTQSSRYLVKRTGEKVFLECVQDMDHENMFWYRQDPGLGLRLIYFSYDVKMKEKGDIPEGYSVSREKKERFSLILESASTNQTSMYLCASSFTVQREPRGEQYFGPGTRLTVT.